This TCR beta chain was found in a study of early stage breast cancer tumors. As for the study in general: Invasive lobular carcinomas made up about 30% of the 12 ER+/PR+/HER2- tumors. Each sample averaged roughly 10-fold read coverage. Study-wide findings and caveats: Blood repertoires resembled normal breast more than tumor.

The adjacent normal breast tissue was taken about 1.8-4 cm from the tumor. Looked up from germline, CDR1 is MGHRA and CDR2 is YSYEKL. This CDR3 spans 19 amino acids. Trimming pared 4 bases from V and 6 bases from J, leaving 27 bases between. The protocol was immunoSEQ multiplex PCR, while the TCRdb copy is restricted to in-frame clones and leaves out a portion. The data hold around 6,300 clones, with over 65% observed a single time. This clone was seen a handful of times. Its antigen is currently unknown. This TCR came from a person in their forties with breast cancer. The rearrangement joins TRBV4-1 to TRBJ2-2, with D possibly matching TRBD2 (7 bases). Sequencing was carried out using normal breast tissue next to the tumor. CDR3 amino acids: CASSPSPGESGMFPGELFF. The CDR3 region has the DNA TGCGCCAGCAGCCCATCACCAGGGGAGAGCGGGATGTTCCCCGGGGAGCTGTTTTTT.